This TCR beta chain was documented in a study of T cells in Graves' hyperthyroidism and ophthalmopathy. Findings and caveats of the study: Blood also carried most thyroid clonotypes expanded above 0.001. The model's output predicted ophthalmopathy at a median of approximately 6.5 months prior to onset. The authors' 13 V-J model separated ophthalmopathy from stable hyperthyroidism.

There were TCR beta CDR3 regions amplified from RNA transcripts. The HTBI primer set was used in a first-round RT-PCR of the TCR CDR3. TCRdb passed the multiplex PCR reads through MiXCR, listing each CDR3 protein once. The sample has around 700,000 distinct CDR3 sequences, approximately 40% seen once; the top ten hold around 30%. The sample holds many counts of this clonotype. Its antigen is not known. The diagnostic basis comprised clinical symptoms, serum thyroxine and TRAb, thyroid ultrasound and orbital computed tomography. Trimming shortened V by 2 bases and J by 4 bases, and 12 bases separated the two germline ends. Per the germline V gene, CDR1 is SNHLY and CDR2 is FYNNEI. This CDR3 comprises 15 residues.

Sequencing input: blood. This clonotype was sampled from a woman between 40 and 55 years old with Graves' hyperthyroidism. This chain uses TRBV2 with TRBJ1-5; perhaps TRBD1 as D (5 bases). The CDR3 reads CASSELGLPNQPQHF. As DNA, the CDR3 is TGTGCCAGCAGTGAATTGGGGCTACCGAATCAGCCCCAGCATTTT.